This T cell receptor beta chain was captured in a study of vaccination effects on CD4 cells after COVID-19. Germline CDR1 reads LGHDT; CDR2 reads YNNKEL (reference sequence). The CDR3 is 14 residues long. The V gene lost 1 base and the J gene lost 4 bases, with 8 bases spanning the gap. Subsequent to roughly 9 days of culture, CD4+ T cells were isolated. The participants, recipients of two vaccine doses, got either BNT162b2 or mRNA-1273. Some clones are missing from TCRdb's copy, which holds only in-frame ones; the method was immunoSEQ multiplex PCR. The sample has tens of thousands of clones, 74% seen once. In regard to this clone: Its antigen is unknown.

This sample comprised CD4+ T cells from PBMCs cultured without peptide, obtained after COVID-19 vaccination. The V gene is TRBV3-1 (or the pseudogene TRBV3-2), the J gene TRBJ1-5; D gene unclear. The receptor comes from a human donor who received a COVID-19 vaccine. This chain's CDR3 is CASSQVSLNQPQHF. The CDR3 nucleotides are TGTGCCAGCAGCCAAGTCTCCCTGAATCAGCCCCAGCATTTT.